These 22 T cell receptor beta chains were sequenced from one sample in a study of PD-L1 blockade in urothelial cancer. Sequencing used immunoSEQ multiplex PCR; TCRdb keeps in-frame clones, though not all of them. This sample has under 55,000 clones; roughly four fifths occur once, and the top ten carry about 12%. This sample's time point: peripheral blood 6 weeks after treatment start. The sample here was PBMCs, taken around atezolizumab (anti-PD-L1) treatment. These receptors all come from a man aged 55-75 years with urothelial cancer.

The chain employs TRBV4-1 and TRBJ1-5; 7 bases line up with TRBD1. V was clipped by 4 bases and J by 0 bases; unmatched bases: 3. Germline values: CDR1 MGHRA, CDR2 YSYEKL. This CDR3 is 15 amino acids long. CDR3 in amino acids: CASSLDRDSNQPQHF. DNA for the CDR3: TGCGCCAGCAGCCTCGACAGGGATAGCAATCAGCCCCAGCATTTT.

The chain has TRBV28 and TRBJ2-3; D may be TRBD2 (5 bases). Trimming removed 5 bases from V and 5 bases from J, with 14 bases in between. The CDR3 sequence is 14 residues long. The germline gives CDR1 MDHEN, CDR2 SYDVKM. CDR3 region: CASSSGRSGDTQYF. CDR3 sequence (DNA): TGTGCCAGCAGTAGTGGTAGGAGCGGAGATACGCAGTATTTT.

This clone showed up just a few times. The chain carries TRBV19 and TRBJ1-1; 8 bases are shared with TRBD1. The CDR3 covers 15 residues. J lost 6 bases, V lost 7 bases, and 13 bases had no gene match. Germline values: CDR1 LNHDA, CDR2 SQIVND (reference sequence). CDR3 sequence reads: CASTGHSGGAAEAFF. DNA for the CDR3: TGTGCCAGTACCGGACACTCAGGGGGCGCGGCTGAAGCTTTCTTT. The whole variable domain, remainder taken from reference TRBV19 and TRBJ1-1, is DGGITQSPKYLFRKEGQNVTLSCEQNLNHDAMYWYRQDPGQGLRLIYYSQIVNDFQKGDIAEGYSVSREKKESFPLTVTSAQKNPTAFYLCASTGHSGGAAEAFFGQGTRLTVV.

This clone was seen only a few times. This chain joins TRBV6-6 and TRBJ2-7, with 7 bases fitting TRBD1. The germline V gene has CDR1 MNHNY and CDR2 SVGAGI (reference sequence). The V and J ends lost 4 bases and 9 bases, in that order; junction bases with no gene match: 15. This CDR3 is 15 amino acids long. CDR3 residues: CASSSTTGTAMSQYF. The CDR3 coding sequence is TGTGCCAGCAGTTCCACAACCGGGACAGCCATGTCGCAGTACTTC.

The V and J genes are TRBV4-3 and TRBJ2-1, with D hard to call. Trimming pared 0 bases from V and 6 bases from J, leaving 6 bases between. Germline V gene lookup returns CDR1 LGHNA and CDR2 YSLEER. This CDR3 has 13 amino acids. The CDR3 loop reads CASSQDQFNEQFF. In DNA form, the CDR3 reads TGCGCCAGCAGCCAAGATCAGTTCAATGAGCAGTTCTTC.

The J gene is TRBJ1-1, the V gene TRBV2; tentative D call: TRBD1 (5 bases). Between the trimmed V and J ends, which lost 7 bases and 5 bases, there was a span of 14 bases. In germline, CDR1 is SNHLY, CDR2 FYNNEI. CDR3 length: 13 amino acids. The CDR3 protein is CASNTGGWTEAFF. The CDR3 bases are TGTGCCAGCAATACGGGGGGTTGGACTGAAGCTTTCTTT.

The chain couples TRBV10-1 to TRBJ2-7, with TRBD2 matching over 11 bases. This CDR3 has 15 residues. The V and J ends lost 10 bases and 3 bases, in that order; junction bases with no gene match: 11. Per germline, CDR1 WNHNN and CDR2 SYGVQD (reference sequence). The chain's CDR3 is CAIPRLTSGSYEQYF. CDR3 sequence (DNA): TGCGCCATCCCACGACTTACTAGCGGGAGCTACGAGCAGTACTTC.

The chain carries TRBV7-6 and TRBJ2-7; 7 positions agree with TRBD2. V trimming: 1 base; J trimming: 2 bases; junction bases outside the gene matches: 5. CDR1 is SGHVS, CDR2 FNYEAQ, per germline. The CDR3 length is 15 residues. As DNA, the CDR3 is TGTGCCAGCAGCTTAGTGGGGGGGGGAACCTACGAGCAGTACTTC. Encoded protein: CASSLVGGGTYEQYF.

In this sample, this clone turned up a few times. V is TRBV5-6 and J is TRBJ1-6; possibly TRBD1 for D (5 bases). CDR3 length: 13 amino acids. Trimming cost V 3 bases and J 8 bases, with 9 bases left between them. Germline V gene sequence: CDR1 SGHDT, CDR2 YYEEEE. The chain's CDR3 is CASSWEGHSPLHF. In DNA form, the CDR3 reads TGTGCCAGCAGCTGGGAGGGGCATTCACCCCTCCACTTT.

This chain links TRBV7-9 with TRBJ2-1, with 7 bases matching TRBD1. Germline V gene sequence: CDR1 SEHNR, CDR2 FQNEAQ (reference sequence). The CDR3 runs to 15 residues. V gave up 4 bases and J gave up 3 bases; unmatched junction bases: 6. DNA for the CDR3: TGTGCCAGCAGCTCAGGGGGAACTAACTACAATGAGCAGTTCTTC. As protein: CASSSGGTNYNEQFF. Variable domain in full (rest from reference TRBV7-9 and TRBJ2-1): DTGVSQNPRHKITKRGQNVTFRCDPISEHNRLYWYRQTLGQGPEFLTYFQNEAQLEKSRLLSDRFSAERPKGSFSTLEIQRTEQGDSAMYLCASSSGGTNYNEQFFGPGTRLTVL.

The V gene is TRBV18, the J gene TRBJ2-1, with 13 bases lining up with TRBD2. Unmatched junction bases numbered 8, after V lost 6 bases and J lost 0 bases. In germline, CDR1 is KGHSH, CDR2 LQKENI. The CDR3 contains 18 residues. CDR3 nucleotide sequence: TGTGCCAGCTCTCCTGGACTAGCGGGGGTTAGCTCCTACAATGAGCAGTTCTTC. Translating gives CASSPGLAGVSSYNEQFF. Full variable domain (outside the CDR3, taken from reference TRBV18 and TRBJ2-1): NAGVMQNPRHLVRRRGQEARLRCSPMKGHSHVYWYRQLPEEGLKFMVYLQKENIIDESGMPKERFSAEFPKEGPSILRIQQVVRGDSAAYFCASSPGLAGVSSYNEQFFGPGTRLTVL.

V usage is TRBV13 and J usage is TRBJ2-7; TRBD1 matches 7 bases. The trim removed 5 bases at V and 3 bases at J, leaving 19 bases unmatched. This CDR3 spans 18 amino acids. Germline lookup yields CDR1 PRHDT and CDR2 FYEKMQ (reference sequence). DNA for the CDR3: TGTGCCAGCAGCCTTCTGGGGGACAGTGTGAAGGGGCTCTACGAGCAGTACTTC. Amino acids: CASSLLGDSVKGLYEQYF.

The V gene is TRBV29-1, the J gene TRBJ2-1; 11 nucleotides match TRBD2. The V gene end was trimmed by 0 bases and the J gene end by 15 bases; junction bases not matched to a gene: 13. Germline CDR1 is SQVTM and CDR2 is ANQGSEA. This CDR3 spans 15 amino acids. The CDR3 DNA reads TGCAGCGTTGAAGACCCCGGGGCTAGCGGGGGGCGGATGTTCTTC. Amino acid sequence: CSVEDPGASGGRMFF.

The chain carries TRBV10-3 and TRBJ2-6; D is perhaps TRBD1 (6 bases). Germline loops: CDR1 ENHRY, CDR2 SYGVKD. The CDR3 is made up of 15 amino acids. The germline V and J ends were trimmed by 5 bases and 6 bases, with 14 bases remaining between them. The CDR3 region has the DNA TGTGCCATCAGTCCCACCGGGACATTGGCCAACGTCCTGACTTTC. Translated: CAISPTGTLANVLTF.

V gene TRBV5-4 combines with J gene TRBJ1-1; TRBD1 matches at 9 bases. Trimming at V came to 6 bases and at J to 5 bases, leaving 11 bases not matched to a gene. The CDR3 contains 15 residues. Germline values: CDR1 SGHNT, CDR2 YYREEE (reference sequence). CDR3 sequence (DNA): TGTGCCAGCAACCGCCGCGAACAGGGGGCAACTGAAGCTTTCTTT. Protein: CASNRREQGATEAFF.

The chain is built from TRBV5-6 and TRBJ2-3; 10 bases align to TRBD2. V was pared by 0 bases and J by 4 bases, with 8 bases of the junction left unmatched. Germline V CDR1 and CDR2: SGHDT, YYEEEE. This CDR3 is built from 17 residues. CDR3 in amino acids: CASSLDRVAGGSDTQYF. CDR3 sequence (DNA): TGTGCCAGCAGCTTGGATCGGGTAGCGGGGGGATCAGATACGCAGTATTTT.

The V gene is TRBV28, the J gene TRBJ1-5; D remains unclear. Germline V gives CDR1 MDHEN, CDR2 SYDVKM. V shed 1 base and J shed 2 bases, with 12 bases lying between them. This CDR3 spans 16 amino acids. CDR3 sequence reads: CASSLYEPEGNQPQHF. As DNA, the CDR3 is TGTGCCAGCAGTTTATACGAGCCGGAGGGCAATCAGCCCCAGCATTTT.

This chain uses TRBV11-2 with TRBJ1-6; D unresolved. This CDR3 comprises 12 residues. The V end lost 3 bases, the J end lost 10 bases, and 7 bases lay between the germline ends. Germline V gene sequence: CDR1 SGHAT, CDR2 FQNNGV. In DNA form, the CDR3 reads TGTGCCAGCAGCTTCCCCGGGTCACCCCTCCACTTT. Translated: CASSFPGSPLHF.

This rearrangement joins TRBV10-3 to TRBJ2-7; a possible D gene is TRBD1 (6 bases). In germline, CDR1 is ENHRY, CDR2 SYGVKD. The length of the CDR3 is 13 residues. V lost 5 bases, J lost 4 bases, and 12 bases lay in between. The DNA for the CDR3 is TGTGCCATCAGTCTACAGGGTTCGTACGAGCAGTACTTC. It yields the protein CAISLQGSYEQYF.

This chain joins TRBV5-6 and TRBJ2-5, with TRBD1 identical over 7 bases. The CDR3 is made up of 15 amino acids. CDR1 is SGHDT and CDR2 is YYEEEE in the germline V gene. Trimming at V came to 1 base and at J to 5 bases, leaving 8 bases not matched to a gene. CDR3 sequence: CASSLRLGGGETQYF. CDR3 DNA: TGTGCCAGCAGCTTGAGGCTAGGGGGCGGGGAGACCCAGTACTTC.

This clone was seen a single time. The genes are TRBV28 and TRBJ2-1; D gene ambiguous. The CDR3 extends over 14 amino acids. CDR1 and CDR2 (germline): MDHEN, SYDVKM. With 5 bases removed from V and 5 bases from J, the gap between germline ends came to 13 bases. The CDR3 DNA follows: TGTGCCAGCAGTCTTTGGGCATCGAACAATGAGCAGTTCTTC. This encodes CASSLWASNNEQFF.

This chain uses TRBV10-1 with TRBJ2-3; D is undetermined. The CDR3 extends over 13 amino acids. Germline values: CDR1 WNHNN, CDR2 SYGVQD (reference sequence). Deletions cut 4 bases from V and 2 bases from J, with 7 bases between. The CDR3 bases are TGCGCCAGCAGTGTAACTACCACAGATACGCAGTATTTT. It specifies CASSVTTTDTQYF.